The sequence of this T cell receptor beta chain was determined in a study of blood T cell repertoires in COVID-19. Study at large: T cells, B-cell-depleted T cells, or PBMCs supplied cDNA or gDNA.

The V gene's germline CDR1 is ENHRY and CDR2 SYGVKD. Trimming took 7 bases from V and 8 from J; bases not matched to a gene: 14. This CDR3 is built from 16 residues. As originally analysed: Researchers report that nucleated cell counts were estimated from reference gene primer amplification. Profiling relied on immunoSEQ multiplex PCR, and the TCRdb table lists in-frame clones only, not all of them. V and J calls and clone size follow that table, whereas D and trimming were derived from the DNA. The sample holds 150,000 to 200,000 clones, approximately 90% seen once. The TCR comes from a woman in her forties or fifties with acute or convalescent COVID-19. The sequenced sample was peripheral blood. J is TRBJ2-1 and V is TRBV10-3, with TRBD2 matching over 10 bases. The CDR3 region is CAITNNVLAGEDEQFF. The CDR3 coding sequence is TGTGCCATCACCAACAACGTTCTAGCGGGAGAAGATGAGCAGTTCTTC.